Listed here is a single T cell receptor beta chain. This clonotype was seen ten or more times. The target of this receptor is not known. No base qualities exist here, and no much larger clone lies one base off it. The sample's time point label is to be understood as: newly diagnosed GD, antithyroid drugs for less than 3 months. RNA was extracted from PBMCs in TRIzol for both TCR sequencing and RNA sequencing. Graves' disease was diagnosed according to American Thyroid Association guidelines. Recruitment of patients was carried out at an endocrinology department in Xi'an, China. Each patient gave approximately 8.8 milliliters of peripheral blood, collected in an EDTA anticoagulant tube. Ficoll Paque Plus density gradient separation was used to isolate PBMCs, and no additional T cell sorting was done. An Agilent 2100 Bioanalyzer and agarose gel were used to assess RNA quality, and a NanoDrop 2000 was used to measure RNA concentration.

The cysteine opens and the phenylalanine closes a CDR3 of 13 amino acids. Only the CDR3 part of the read is kept: 39 bases, read in frame from the first base. CDR1 SEHNR and CDR2 FQNEAQ were looked up in the germline V gene (reference sequence). V is clipped by 5 bases and J by 2 bases, and the sequence between their germline boundaries is 9 bases long. The receptor library was made with multiplex PCR. Instrument on record: Illumina HiSeq 4000. To build TCR beta libraries, CDR3 regions were amplified by Arm-PCR using iRepertoire HTBI primers. Gel purification was performed on PCR products prior to sequencing. The study's own analysis went as follows. Across samples, fewer than 70 TRBV and around 15 TRBJ segments were identified and used for gene usage analysis of CDR3 amino acid clonotypes. COPE and FqMerger were used to merge filtered high-quality paired reads into contigs. BLAST was used to align contigs to IMGT TRBV, TRBD and TRBJ reference genes, and CDR3 was defined according to IMGT. Highly expanded clones were defined as clonotypes with a frequency above 0.1%. Shannon entropy served as the measure of repertoire diversity, while the Gini coefficient captured V-J evenness. A clonotype found in more than one individual was treated as public. The public reads were quality trimmed at Q25 with fastp and then assembled into clones with MiXCR by TCRdb, keeping productive beta chains. One record per CDR3 amino acid sequence lists the most common genes and DNA. The V and J calls follow TCRdb's processing rather than the paper's. A total of 410,000 or so distinct CDR3 sequences appear in this sample, more than 13% of them only once. Approximately 15% of the sample lies in the top ten.

These data are taken from a study of regulatory T cells in long-lasting Graves disease (dated by TCRdb to the early 2020s). About the investigation overall: Antithyroid drugs had been taken for less than 3 months by newly diagnosed Graves' disease patients. This study used TCR sequencing and RNA sequencing of peripheral blood to compare persistent Graves' disease patients against newly diagnosed Graves' disease patients. The study was conducted in China and was registered as a clinical trial. A total of about 33 samples underwent TCR sequencing, from around 13 patients with persistent Graves' disease and roughly 20 patients with newly diagnosed Graves' disease.

General conclusions and limits of the study: Patients with persistent disease shared more public clonotypes (around 2,700) than newly diagnosed patients did (around 980). Compared with newly diagnosed patients, persistent Graves' disease patients had lower TCR Shannon entropy and fewer highly expanded clones, which suggests clonal expansion. Only peripheral blood was studied, because thyroid tissue, the primary lesion, was inaccessible. As a limitation, the authors acknowledged that the small sample size may reduce accuracy. Sequencing and analysis were restricted to the TCR beta chain. Persistent disease showed preferential use of TRBV28, TRBJ1-2 and TRBJ2-5, whereas newly diagnosed disease favored TRBV20-1 and TRBJ2-1.

In addition, the sample was reused for a study of T cells in Graves' hyperthyroidism and ophthalmopathy. As the second study states: Graves' hyperthyroidism was defined as stable when no progression to ophthalmopathy occurred over 18 months of follow-up. The hyperthyroidism patients were between 18 and 65 years old and newly diagnosed, with a disease duration of less than 2 months. Any patient with an uncontrolled infection, another autoimmune disease, pregnancy or lactation was excluded. Diagnoses were established on the basis of clinical symptoms, serum thyroxine and TRAb, thyroid ultrasound, and orbital computed tomography. The first round of RT-PCR for the TCR CDR3 was performed with the HTBI primer set and the Qiagen OneStep RT-PCR kit. Most expanded thyroid clonotypes (frequency above 0.001) were also detected in blood, suggesting blood repertoires may reflect thyroid immune responses. In cross-validation, a model built on a 13 V-J signature told ophthalmopathy apart from stable hyperthyroidism with 87.88% sensitivity and roughly 81% specificity, and in testing the same model reached 80%/75%. In validation, the model predicted progression to ophthalmopathy with just under 71% sensitivity and 72% to 75% specificity, a median of around 6.6 months before onset. A discovery cohort of about 95 patients, about 40 with Graves' ophthalmopathy and 55 to 60 with stable Graves' hyperthyroidism, was used to find distinguishing TCR V-J signatures. An independent validation cohort of under 20 hyperthyroidism patients and over 15 patients who later progressed to ophthalmopathy tested prospective prediction of ophthalmopathy. The roughly 100 discovery patients were divided at random into training and test sets in a 7:3 ratio. Thyroid tissue and blood T-cell repertoires from six or seven Graves' hyperthyroidism patients were also compared in the study. Following sampling, methimazole starting at 30 mg daily was given to hyperthyroidism patients, and high-dose intravenous methylprednisolone was given to ophthalmopathy patients. A second multiplex PCR round built the libraries, followed by size selection and purification. Sequencing of the libraries was done on an Illumina HiSeq2000 using paired-end 100 bp reads. SOAPnuke was used to process the raw data, throwing out any read that contained adapters or uncalled bases, had a mean Phred below 15, or lacked an exact constant-primer or identifier match. COPE v1.2.5 was used to merge the high-quality paired reads, and each unique nucleotide sequence was defined as a clonotype. Clonotypes were aligned to IMGT TRBV, TRBD and TRBJ reference segments using MiTCR v1.1. The analysis was restricted to V-J combinations with a frequency above 0.0001, which together covered approximately 99% of the repertoires. A TCS score was defined as the ratio between F50 (clonal expansion) and ExV (chaos), using BLOSUM62-based TCRdist between CDR3 peptides within each V-J. Welch's t-statistics and random forest reduced roughly 540 V-J features to some 14, which were used in a naive Bayes classifier (R e1071). No statistical method was used to fix the sample size in advance, and group allocation was not hidden from the investigators. The paper reports TCR Vbeta CDR3 sequencing of some 140 peripheral blood samples: around 45 ophthalmopathy, about 75 hyperthyroidism and around 17 progressor patients.

The sequence joins TRBV7-9 to TRBJ1-1, with the D gene not confidently named. This clonotype was sampled from a woman aged 25 to 45 with Graves disease. Donor details come from another sample of the same person, matched by shared clones. The specimen was peripheral blood mononuclear cells (PBMCs), collected at new diagnosis, from a patient treated with antithyroid drugs. The DNA is as follows: TGTGCCAGCAGCAATACTATTAACACTGAAGCTTTCTTT. The encoded protein is CASSNTINTEAFF.